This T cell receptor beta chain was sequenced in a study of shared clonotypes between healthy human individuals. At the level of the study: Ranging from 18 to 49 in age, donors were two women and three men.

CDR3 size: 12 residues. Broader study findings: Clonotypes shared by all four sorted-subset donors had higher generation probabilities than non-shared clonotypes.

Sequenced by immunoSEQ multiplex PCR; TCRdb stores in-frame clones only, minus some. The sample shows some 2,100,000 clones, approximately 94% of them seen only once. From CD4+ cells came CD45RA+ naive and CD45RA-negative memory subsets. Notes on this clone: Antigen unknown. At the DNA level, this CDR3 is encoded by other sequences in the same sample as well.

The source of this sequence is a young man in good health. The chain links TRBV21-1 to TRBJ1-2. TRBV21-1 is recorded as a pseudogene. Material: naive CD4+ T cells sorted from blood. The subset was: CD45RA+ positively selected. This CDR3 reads CASSKGGYGYTF. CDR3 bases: TGTGCCAGCAGCAAAGGAGGTTATGGCTACACCTTC.